This T cell receptor (beta chain) stems from a study of T cell responses to AZD1222 COVID-19 vaccine. On the study more broadly: Pooled together were second doses at about 4 or about 12 weeks.

Germline CDR1 and CDR2: MNHEY and SMNVEV (reference sequence). This CDR3 region has 14 residues. V was cut by 7 bases and J by 3 bases, with 13 bases left in between. The table came from immunoSEQ multiplex PCR; TCRdb's copy has only in-frame clones and leaves some out. The sample contains 120,000 or so clones, just over 90% of which appear only once. The TCR comes from an adult in good health. The input for sequencing was peripheral blood, taken on day 0 of AZD1222 vaccination. The chain recombines TRBV27 with TRBJ1-3; the D gene is possibly TRBD1 (5 bases). In DNA, the CDR3 is TGTGCCAGCAAGCTGCAGGGAGGTGGAAACACCATATATTTT. It encodes CASKLQGGGNTIYF.